The 30 T cell receptor beta chains given below trace back to one sample, sequenced in a study of cytomegalovirus exposure and HLA in healthy donors. PCR employed 60 Vbeta and 13 Jbeta primers. TCRdb's table, derived via immunoSEQ multiplex PCR, lists solely in-frame clones and lacks some. The top ten hold roughly 7.2% of the sample, which has over 70,000 clones, less than 75% seen once. Sequenced material: PBMCs. The receptors were gathered from a man aged 40-50 years in good health and CMV-seropositive.

The chain uses TRBV4-1 and TRBJ1-2; D gene ambiguous. V was cut by 0 bases and J by 13 bases, with 15 bases left in between. CDR1 and CDR2 from the germline V gene are MGHRA and YSYEKL. CDR3 length: 13 amino acids. CDR3 nucleotides: TGCGCCAGCAGCCAAGATTTAGACACCACCAGCACCTTC. This translates into CASSQDLDTTSTF.

The J gene is TRBJ1-1, the V gene TRBV9; maybe TRBD1 (5 bases). From germline, CDR1 is SGDLS and CDR2 YYNGEE. V was shortened by 6 bases and J by 0 bases, with 9 bases between the two germline ends. The CDR3 consists of 13 residues. This chain's CDR3 is CASTRGLNTEAFF. The CDR3 nucleotides read TGTGCCAGCACTAGGGGCCTGAACACTGAAGCTTTCTTT.

The chain joins TRBV7-9 to TRBJ2-3; 11 bases map to TRBD1. From germline, CDR1 is SEHNR and CDR2 FQNEAQ (reference sequence). The length of the CDR3 is 15 residues. The J segment lost 5 bases and the V segment lost 5 bases, leaving 6 bases of the junction unmatched. The CDR3 reads CASSPRTGGVDTQYF. CDR3 DNA sequence: TGTGCCAGCAGCCCCAGGACAGGGGGCGTAGATACGCAGTATTTT.

This rearrangement joins TRBV7-6 to TRBJ1-2; 8 bases match TRBD1. Germline CDR1 and CDR2: SGHVS and FNYEAQ. Losses at the gene ends were 0 bases for V and 6 bases for J; bases not matched to a gene: 0. The CDR3 is 13 residues long. CDR3 sequence: CASSLATGDGYTF. In nucleotides, the CDR3 is TGTGCCAGCAGCTTAGCGACAGGGGATGGCTACACCTTC. The full variable domain, its missing parts supplied by reference TRBV7-6 and TRBJ1-2, is GAGVSQSPRYKVTKRGQDVALRCDPISGHVSLYWYRQALGQGPEFLTYFNYEAQQDKSGLPNDRFSAERPEGSISTLTIQRTEQRDSAMYRCASSLATGDGYTFGSGTRLTVV.

V usage is TRBV7-2 and J usage is TRBJ2-5; TRBD2 agrees at 9 bases. Per the germline V gene, CDR1 is SGHTA and CDR2 is FQGNSA. The ends lost 5 bases at V and 7 bases at J; junction bases unmatched: 8. This CDR3 spans 14 amino acids. The CDR3 reads CASSPAGGLATQYF. DNA of the CDR3: TGTGCCAGCAGCCCCGCGGGAGGGTTGGCGACCCAGTACTTC.

This clone came up once. J is TRBJ2-7 and V is TRBV7-6, with 11 nucleotides matching TRBD1. The CDR3 totals 15 residues. The V gene end was trimmed by 4 bases and the J gene end by 4 bases; junction bases not matched to a gene: 6. The germline gives CDR1 SGHVS, CDR2 FNYEAQ. CDR3: CASSSAGQGAYEQYF. The CDR3 bases are TGTGCCAGCAGCTCCGCAGGACAGGGGGCGTACGAGCAGTACTTC.

This clone was detected once. This chain joins TRBV28 and TRBJ1-2; 11 nucleotides align to TRBD1. The CDR3 length is 15 residues. CDR1 MDHEN and CDR2 SYDVKM come from the germline V gene. V dropped 2 bases and J dropped 6; count of bases not matched to a gene: 5. As DNA, the CDR3 is TGTGCCAGCAGTTTAGGACAGGGGGCGGTCGATGGCTACACCTTC. Translation gives CASSLGQGAVDGYTF.

V usage is TRBV7-2 and J usage is TRBJ1-1; 9 bases line up with TRBD1. The V gene end was trimmed by 5 bases and the J gene end by 11 bases; junction bases not matched to a gene: 3. CDR3 length: 11 residues. Looked up from germline, CDR1 is SGHTA and CDR2 is FQGNSA. Here the CDR3 reads CASSGTGRAFF. The CDR3 DNA sequence: TGTGCCAGCAGCGGGACAGGGCGCGCTTTCTTT.

This clone was found a few times. The DNA for the CDR3 is TGCAGCGCAGAGACTTCGGACAGGGATTCCTACGAGCAGTACTTC. It yields the protein CSAETSDRDSYEQYF. This chain uses TRBV29-1 with TRBJ2-7; 8 bases match TRBD1. V was pared by 7 bases and J by 1 base, with 12 bases of the junction left unmatched. The CDR3 sequence is 15 residues long. Germline values: CDR1 SQVTM, CDR2 ANQGSEA.

This clone occurred a few times. The chain recombines TRBV7-9 with TRBJ2-5; 9 nucleotides match TRBD1. V lost 4 bases to trimming and J lost 3 bases; unmatched junction nucleotides: 6. Germline CDR1 is SEHNR and CDR2 is FQNEAQ (reference sequence). CDR3 length: 15 residues. The CDR3 spells CASSSPGQGKETQYF. DNA for the CDR3: TGTGCCAGCAGCTCTCCGGGACAGGGTAAAGAGACCCAGTACTTC.

The rearrangement uses TRBV9 and TRBJ1-3; no clear D gene. Germline V gene sequence: CDR1 SGDLS, CDR2 YYNGEE. Trimming took 1 base from V and 0 from J, leaving 17 bases between them. This CDR3 has 18 amino acids. DNA of the CDR3: TGTGCCAGCAGCGTAAACGCCAGAGGGAGGGACTCTGGAAACACCATATATTTT. Translation gives CASSVNARGRDSGNTIYF.

The V and J genes are TRBV30 and TRBJ1-4; no reliable D call. Germline V gives CDR1 GTSNPN, CDR2 SVGIG (reference sequence). The CDR3 totals 14 residues. Trimming stripped 0 bases from V and 7 bases from J, with 12 bases between. CDR3 DNA sequence: TGTGCCTGGAGTGTGAAGAGGGAGGTTGAAAAACTGTTTTTT. This gives the protein CAWSVKREVEKLFF.

This clone was observed once. This rearrangement joins TRBV7-2 to TRBJ1-1; D unresolved. V lost 5 bases to trimming and J lost 4 bases, with 20 bases between them. Germline assignment: CDR1 SGHTA and CDR2 FQGNSA. The CDR3 runs 16 residues. CDR3: CASSLLAVRSGTEAFF. The CDR3 DNA follows: TGTGCCAGCAGCCTCCTAGCGGTACGGTCGGGCACTGAAGCTTTCTTT.

The genes are TRBV20-1 and TRBJ1-4; D is uncertain. The germline CDR1 and CDR2 sequences are DFQATT and SNEGSKA (reference sequence). The CDR3 is 11 residues long. V was shortened by 3 bases and J by 8 bases, with 7 bases between the two germline ends. This chain's CDR3 is CSARQNEKLFF. CDR3 in DNA: TGCAGTGCTAGGCAGAACGAAAAACTGTTTTTT.

J is TRBJ1-6 and V is TRBV27; 9 positions match TRBD1. The germline gives CDR1 MNHEY, CDR2 SMNVEV (reference sequence). The ends lost 0 bases at V and 6 bases at J; junction bases unmatched: 9. This CDR3 has 18 residues. CDR3 bases: TGTGCCAGCAGTTTATCCCAATACAGGGGGCAAAGTAATTCACCCCTCCACTTT. Protein product: CASSLSQYRGQSNSPLHF.

This clone has just one count. The chain couples TRBV27 to TRBJ1-6, with 9 bases identical to TRBD1. Germline V gene lookup returns CDR1 MNHEY and CDR2 SMNVEV (reference sequence). This CDR3 contains 16 residues. V trimming: 6 bases; J trimming: 7 bases; junction bases outside the gene matches: 10. The CDR3 DNA is TGTGCCAGCAGATCTACCGGGACAGGGTACAATTCACCCCTCCACTTT. Its translation: CASRSTGTGYNSPLHF.

This sequence joins TRBV4-1 and TRBJ2-7; the D is unclear. The CDR3 consists of 13 residues. Deletions cut 1 base from V and 2 bases from J, with 6 bases between. From germline, CDR1 is MGHRA and CDR2 YSYEKL. Here the CDR3 DNA reads TGCGCCAGCAGCCAAGGCTTAGCCTACGAGCAGTACTTC. This codes for CASSQGLAYEQYF.

This clone was seen only once. The chain uses TRBV9 and TRBJ2-1; 8 nucleotides align to TRBD2. The CDR3 is 15 amino acids. Germline V gives CDR1 SGDLS, CDR2 YYNGEE. V shed 4 bases, J shed 0 bases, and the junction held 3 bases outside the gene matches. The CDR3 DNA sequence: TGTGCCAGCAGCTTTAGCGGGATCTCCTACAATGAGCAGTTCTTC. Protein product: CASSFSGISYNEQFF. Full variable domain (remainder filled in from reference TRBV9 and TRBJ2-1): DSGVTQTPKHLITATGQRVTLRCSPRSGDLSVYWYQQSLDQGLQFLIQYYNGEERAKGNILERFSAQQFPDLHSELNLSSLELGDSALYFCASSFSGISYNEQFFGPGTRLTVL.

V usage is TRBV7-9 and J usage is TRBJ1-2; D remains ambiguous. This CDR3 contains 15 residues. Trimming pared 1 base from V and 0 bases from J, leaving 9 bases between. Per germline, CDR1 SEHNR and CDR2 FQNEAQ (reference sequence). CDR3 in amino acids: CASSLDGGSNYGYTF. In DNA, the CDR3 is TGTGCCAGCAGCTTAGACGGAGGATCTAACTATGGCTACACCTTC.

This clone was detected only a few times. The chain has TRBV5-6 and TRBJ2-2; TRBD2 is a possible D gene (6 bases). The germline gives CDR1 SGHDT, CDR2 YYEEEE. Trimming removed 4 bases from V and 2 bases from J, with 15 bases in between. This CDR3 spans 16 amino acids. The chain's CDR3 is CASSPGLARNTGELFF. The CDR3, as DNA: TGTGCCAGCAGCCCCGGGCTAGCGCGTAACACCGGGGAGCTGTTTTTT.

The chain links TRBV19 to TRBJ2-7; 9 bases are a match to TRBD1. The CDR3 contains 14 residues. Trimming removed 6 bases from V and 7 bases from J; junction bases left unmatched: 10. Germline V gene sequence: CDR1 LNHDA, CDR2 SQIVND (reference sequence). The CDR3 sequence: CASRDGQGPYEQYF. CDR3 nucleotide sequence: TGTGCCAGTAGGGATGGACAGGGGCCTTATGAGCAGTACTTC.

The J gene is TRBJ1-1, the V gene TRBV19; 8 nucleotides agree with TRBD1. There are 13 residues in the CDR3. With 5 bases clipped from V and 3 bases from J, the junction kept 2 bases outside the gene matches. CDR1 and CDR2 from the germline V gene are LNHDA and SQIVND (reference sequence). The CDR3 DNA sequence: TGTGCCAGTAGTTTGACAGGGGACACTGAAGCTTTCTTT. This encodes CASSLTGDTEAFF.

The chain links TRBV13 to TRBJ2-1, with a tentative D call TRBD2 (5 bases). The CDR3 runs 13 residues. Germline CDR1 is PRHDT and CDR2 is FYEKMQ (reference sequence). Between the trimmed V and J ends, which lost 6 bases and 4 bases, there was a span of 10 bases. This chain's CDR3 is CASRAGKYNEQFF. For the CDR3, the DNA is TGTGCCAGCAGGGCCGGGAAGTACAATGAGCAGTTCTTC.

This chain joins TRBV28 and TRBJ1-5, with 10 bases lining up with TRBD1. The CDR3 sequence is 13 residues long. The V and J ends lost 10 bases and 4 bases, in that order; junction bases with no gene match: 4. In germline, CDR1 is MDHEN, CDR2 SYDVKM. CDR3 sequence reads: CATGGQGNQPQHF. The CDR3 region has the DNA TGTGCCACTGGGGGACAGGGGAATCAGCCCCAGCATTTT.

This clone was seen more than once but under ten times. The chain combines TRBV6-1 with TRBJ2-2, with 7 nucleotides matching TRBD2. The CDR3 consists of 20 residues. Unmatched junction bases numbered 17, after V lost 4 bases and J lost 0 bases. CDR1 is MNHNS and CDR2 is SASEGT in the germline V gene. The CDR3 protein is CASSGRDFLSGGANTGELFF. The DNA for the CDR3 is TGTGCCAGCAGTGGCCGGGACTTCCTCTCGGGGGGTGCGAACACCGGGGAGCTGTTTTTT.

This clone occurred a few times. V and J are TRBV18 and TRBJ1-4; D remains unclear. Trimming stripped 2 bases from V and 0 bases from J, with 7 bases between. The CDR3 loop spans 15 amino acids. Per germline, CDR1 KGHSH and CDR2 LQKENI. CDR3 sequence (DNA): TGTGCCAGCTCACCAACACAAGCAACTAATGAAAAACTGTTTTTT. The encoded protein is CASSPTQATNEKLFF.

This clone has just one count. V and J are TRBV18 and TRBJ2-5; 9 bases are shared with TRBD2. The V segment lost 5 bases and the J segment 1 base; nucleotides outside the gene matches: 5. The germline CDR1 and CDR2 sequences are KGHSH and LQKENI. The CDR3 sequence is 15 residues long. For the CDR3, the DNA is TGTGCCAGCTCAGGAATTAGCGGGAGCCAAGAGACCCAGTACTTC. Translated, it gives CASSGISGSQETQYF.

The V and J genes are TRBV5-4 and TRBJ1-2; no firm D call. CDR1 is SGHNT, CDR2 YYREEE, per germline (reference sequence). Trimming took off 3 bases at V and 1 base at J, with 13 bases between the two ends. This CDR3 is 15 amino acids long. The CDR3 is CASSYGESGNYGYTF. The CDR3, as DNA: TGTGCCAGCAGCTACGGGGAGTCGGGTAACTATGGCTACACCTTC.

V gene TRBV4-1 combines with J gene TRBJ2-1; 10 bases match TRBD1. CDR3 length: 15 amino acids. Germline lookup yields CDR1 MGHRA and CDR2 YSYEKL. V lost 5 bases to trimming and J lost 2 bases; unmatched junction nucleotides: 3. CDR3 sequence: CASSSGQGAYNEQFF. CDR3 in DNA: TGCGCCAGCAGCTCCGGACAGGGGGCCTACAATGAGCAGTTCTTC.

In this sample, this clone turned up a few times. The rearrangement links TRBV29-1 to TRBJ2-1, with D uncertain. The CDR3 covers 13 residues. The V end was cut by 8 bases, the J end by 3 bases, with 14 bases between. From germline, CDR1 is SQVTM and CDR2 ANQGSEA. CDR3 protein: CSLTRSLYNEQFF. The DNA for the CDR3 is TGCAGCCTGACAAGGTCACTCTACAATGAGCAGTTCTTC.